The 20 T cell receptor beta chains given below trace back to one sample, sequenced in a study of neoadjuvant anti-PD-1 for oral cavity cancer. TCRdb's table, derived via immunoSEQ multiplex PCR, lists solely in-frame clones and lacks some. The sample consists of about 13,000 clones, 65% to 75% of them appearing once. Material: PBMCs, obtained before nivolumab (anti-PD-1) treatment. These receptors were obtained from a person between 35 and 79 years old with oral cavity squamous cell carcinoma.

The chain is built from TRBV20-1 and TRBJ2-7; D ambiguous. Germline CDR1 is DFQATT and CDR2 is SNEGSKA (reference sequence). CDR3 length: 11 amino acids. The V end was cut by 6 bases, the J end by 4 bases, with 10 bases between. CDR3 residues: CSALPGYEQYF. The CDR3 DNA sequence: TGCAGTGCACTCCCCGGATACGAGCAGTACTTC.

The CDR3 sequence: CASSKAGGKNYEQYF. In DNA form, the CDR3 reads TGTGCCAGCAGTAAAGCGGGAGGAAAAAACTACGAGCAGTACTTC. The chain carries TRBV27 and TRBJ2-7; TRBD2 agrees at 9 bases. Germline V gene data show CDR1 as MNHEY and CDR2 as SMNVEV (reference sequence). This CDR3 spans 15 amino acids. The J segment lost 3 bases and the V segment lost 5 bases, leaving 8 bases of the junction unmatched.

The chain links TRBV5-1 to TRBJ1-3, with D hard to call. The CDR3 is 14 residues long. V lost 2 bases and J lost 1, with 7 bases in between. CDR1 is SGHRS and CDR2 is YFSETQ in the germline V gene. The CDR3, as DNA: TGCGCCAGCAGCTTTTTGGGTTCTGGAAACACCATATATTTT. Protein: CASSFLGSGNTIYF.

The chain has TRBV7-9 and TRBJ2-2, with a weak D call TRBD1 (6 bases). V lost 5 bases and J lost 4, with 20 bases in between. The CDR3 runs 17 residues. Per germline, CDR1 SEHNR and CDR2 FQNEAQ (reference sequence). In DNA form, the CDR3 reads TGTGCCAGCAGCCTGGGAACAGGGAGTCCCAGCACCGGGGAGCTGTTTTTT. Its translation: CASSLGTGSPSTGELFF.

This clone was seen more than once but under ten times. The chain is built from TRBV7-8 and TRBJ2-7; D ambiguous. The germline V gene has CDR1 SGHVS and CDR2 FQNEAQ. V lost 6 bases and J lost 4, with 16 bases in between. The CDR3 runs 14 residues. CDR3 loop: CASSPSLTGYEQYF. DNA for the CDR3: TGTGCCAGCAGTCCCTCACTGACCGGTTACGAGCAGTACTTC.

The chain's CDR3 is CASSQEDSTEGYTF. DNA of the CDR3: TGTGCCAGCAGTCAAGAGGACTCTACGGAGGGCTACACCTTC. The rearrangement joins TRBV9 to TRBJ1-2; D remains ambiguous. The CDR3 is 14 residues long. V dropped 5 bases and J dropped 8 bases, with 19 bases sitting between them. Germline V lookup: CDR1 SGDLS, CDR2 YYNGEE.

For the CDR3, the DNA is TGTGCCAGCAGTGAATCGAGCACAGGGAGGACTGAAGCTTTCTTT. Protein product: CASSESSTGRTEAFF. V gene TRBV25-1 combines with J gene TRBJ1-1; TRBD1 might be the D (6 bases). The CDR3 sequence is 15 residues long. Germline V gene lookup returns CDR1 MGHDK and CDR2 SYGVNS. V was trimmed by 1 base and J by 5 bases, leaving 14 bases between them.

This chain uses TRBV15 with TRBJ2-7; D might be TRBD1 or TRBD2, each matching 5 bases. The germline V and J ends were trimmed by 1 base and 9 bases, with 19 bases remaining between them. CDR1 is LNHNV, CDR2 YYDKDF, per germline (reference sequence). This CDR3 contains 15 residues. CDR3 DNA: TGTGCCACCAGCAGAGCAGGGCAGGGAGTTTTGGTGCAGTACTTC. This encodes CATSRAGQGVLVQYF. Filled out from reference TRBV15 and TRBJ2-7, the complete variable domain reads DAMVIQNPRYQVTQFGKPVTLSCSQTLNHNVMYWYQQKSSQAPKLLFHYYDKDFNNEADTPDNFQSRRPNTSFCFLDIRSPGLGDTAMYLCATSRAGQGVLVQYFGPGTRLTVT.

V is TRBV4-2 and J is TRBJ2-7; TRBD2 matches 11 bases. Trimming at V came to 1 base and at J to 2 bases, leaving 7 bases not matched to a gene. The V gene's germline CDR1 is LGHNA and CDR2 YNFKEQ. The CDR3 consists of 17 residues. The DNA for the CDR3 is TGTGCCAGCAGCCAAGGTGGTAGCGGGAGGGCAACCTACGAGCAGTACTTC. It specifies CASSQGGSGRATYEQYF.

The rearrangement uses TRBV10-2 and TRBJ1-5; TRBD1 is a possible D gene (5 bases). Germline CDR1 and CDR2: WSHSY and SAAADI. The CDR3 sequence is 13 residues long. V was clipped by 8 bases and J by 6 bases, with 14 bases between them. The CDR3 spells CASGQGTSQPQHF. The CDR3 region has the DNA TGCGCCAGCGGCCAGGGTACTAGTCAGCCCCAGCATTTT.

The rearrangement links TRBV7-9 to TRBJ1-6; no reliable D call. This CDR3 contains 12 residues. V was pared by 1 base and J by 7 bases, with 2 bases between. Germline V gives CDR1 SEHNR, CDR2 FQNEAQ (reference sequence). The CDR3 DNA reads TGTGCCAGCAGCTTAGGGAATTCACCCCTCCACTTT. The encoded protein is CASSLGNSPLHF.

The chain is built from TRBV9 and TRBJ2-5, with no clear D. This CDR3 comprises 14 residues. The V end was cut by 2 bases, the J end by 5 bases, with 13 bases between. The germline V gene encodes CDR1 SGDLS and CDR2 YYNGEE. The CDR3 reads CASSVGPLGETQYF. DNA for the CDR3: TGTGCCAGCAGCGTGGGCCCACTGGGGGAGACCCAGTACTTC.

The DNA for the CDR3 is TGTGCCAGCAGTTTACCCGGGACAGGGAACACTGAAGCTTTCTTT. Amino acids: CASSLPGTGNTEAFF. The genes are TRBV28 and TRBJ1-1; 8 nucleotides line up with TRBD1. Losses at the gene ends were 2 bases for V and 1 base for J; bases not matched to a gene: 3. The V gene's germline CDR1 is MDHEN and CDR2 SYDVKM. This CDR3 region has 15 residues.

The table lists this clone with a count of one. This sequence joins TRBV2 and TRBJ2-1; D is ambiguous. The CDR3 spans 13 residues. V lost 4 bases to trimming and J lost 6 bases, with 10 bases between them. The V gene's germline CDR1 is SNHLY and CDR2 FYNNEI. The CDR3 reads CASSGLGLNEQFF. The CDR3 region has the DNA TGTGCCAGCAGTGGGCTAGGGCTCAATGAGCAGTTCTTC.

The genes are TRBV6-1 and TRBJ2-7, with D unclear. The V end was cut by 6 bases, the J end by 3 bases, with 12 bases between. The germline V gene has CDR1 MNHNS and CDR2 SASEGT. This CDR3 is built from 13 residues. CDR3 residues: CASRTVEFYEQYF. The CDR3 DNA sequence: TGTGCCAGCAGGACGGTCGAATTCTACGAGCAGTACTTC.

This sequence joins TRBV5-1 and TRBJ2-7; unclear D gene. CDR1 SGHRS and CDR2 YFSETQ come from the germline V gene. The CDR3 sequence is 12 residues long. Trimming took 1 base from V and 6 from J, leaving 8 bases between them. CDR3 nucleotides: TGCGCCAGCAGCTTGTTACCGGGCGAGCAGTACTTC. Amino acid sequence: CASSLLPGEQYF.

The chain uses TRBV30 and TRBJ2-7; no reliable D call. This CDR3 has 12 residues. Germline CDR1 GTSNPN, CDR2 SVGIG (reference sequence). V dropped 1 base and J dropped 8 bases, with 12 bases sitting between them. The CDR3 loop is CAWSGVSIKQYF. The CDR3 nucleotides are TGTGCCTGGAGTGGGGTTTCAATCAAGCAGTACTTC.

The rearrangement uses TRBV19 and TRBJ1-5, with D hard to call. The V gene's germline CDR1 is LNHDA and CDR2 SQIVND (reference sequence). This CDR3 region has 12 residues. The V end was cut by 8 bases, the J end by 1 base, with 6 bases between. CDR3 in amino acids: CASQKSNQPQHF. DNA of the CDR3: TGTGCCAGTCAAAAAAGCAATCAGCCCCAGCATTTT.

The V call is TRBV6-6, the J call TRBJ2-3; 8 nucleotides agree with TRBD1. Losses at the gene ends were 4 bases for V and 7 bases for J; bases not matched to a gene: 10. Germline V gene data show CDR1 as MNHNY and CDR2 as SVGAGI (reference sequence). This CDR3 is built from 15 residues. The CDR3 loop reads CASSLRTGSENTQYF. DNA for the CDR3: TGTGCCAGCAGTTTAAGGACAGGGTCGGAAAATACGCAGTATTTT.

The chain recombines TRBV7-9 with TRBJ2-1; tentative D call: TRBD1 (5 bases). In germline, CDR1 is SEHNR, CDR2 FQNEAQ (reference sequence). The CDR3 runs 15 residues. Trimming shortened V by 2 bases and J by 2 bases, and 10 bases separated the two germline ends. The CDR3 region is CASSLSETAYNEQFF. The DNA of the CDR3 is TGTGCCAGCAGCTTATCCGAGACAGCCTACAATGAGCAGTTCTTC.